Listed below are T cell receptor beta chains from one sample, sequenced in a study of T cells expressing NK-cell markers. One entry per CDR3 protein, without DNA, is what TCRdb gives after re-calling the 5' RACE reads. Recorded for this sample: around 380,000 distinct CDR3 sequences. Material: blood T cells: a sorted CD56 or NKG2C T cell subset, CD4+ or CD8+ T cells, or bulk PBMC T cells (not recorded which). The receptors come from a woman between 45 and 60 years old in good health. Both conserved end residues are part of each CDR3.

TRBJ1-3 TRBV12-3/TRBV12-4 CASSLNRDSGNTIYF
TRBJ2-1 TRBV19 CASSIDTSRLWDEQFF
TRBJ2-3 TRBV5-5 CASSPFADTQYF
TRBJ1-1 TRBV20-1 CSARGGLATEAFF
TRBJ1-6 TRBV6-6 CASSPTDLYNSPLHF
TRBJ2-5 TRBV5-6 CASSRTGGAETQYF
TRBJ1-1 TRBV12-3/TRBV12-4 CASNLSGTSNTEAFF
TRBJ1-1 TRBV5-5 CASSLMGLGAFF
TRBJ2-5 TRBV20-1 CSARVGQLRYF
TRBJ1-4 TRBV20-1 CSAHAGDTNEKLFF
TRBJ2-5 TRBV5-1 CASSLEVAGGLRETQYF
TRBJ2-2 TRBV5-1 CASISPRTGELFF
TRBJ2-3 TRBV6-1 CASSVGHASSTDTQYF
TRBJ1-1 TRBV7-9 CASSPPVVKAFTEAFF
TRBJ2-1 TRBV10-3 CAAWGGADNEQFF
TRBJ2-2 TRBV10-2 CASTVGLAGKGELFF
TRBJ1-5 TRBV6-5 CASRGQGGQPQHF
TRBJ2-3 TRBV5-1 CASSSGQGSSDTQYF